The rows below give T cell receptor beta chains drawn from one sample of a study of blood T cells in healthy people across ages. TCRdb ran MiXCR on the 5' RACE reads and lists one entry per CDR3 protein. The sample has approximately 320,000 distinct CDR3 sequences, around 29% seen once. The sequenced sample consisted of blood. The receptor set was obtained from a woman aged 70-85 years in good health. CDR3s include the opening cysteine and the closing phenylalanine or tryptophan. D genes are given only for firm matches. The listing skips clone size in some rows; elsewhere it reads once, few, many or a size class.

few | NA | TRBJ2-5 | 13 | TRBV28 | CATGRRIGETQYF | TGTGCCACGGGACGGAGAATCGGAGAGACCCAGTACTTC
few | TRBD2 | TRBJ2-3 | 17 | TRBV7-9 | CASSYKKGGRSTDTQYF | TGTGCCAGCAGCTACAAAAAGGGCGGGAGAAGCACAGATACGCAGTATTTT
NA | TRBD2 | TRBJ2-7 | 13 | TRBV20-1 | CSAGGTSGNEQYF | TGCAGTGCAGGGGGGACTAGCGGAAACGAGCAGTACTTC
NA | NA | TRBJ1-3 | 16 | TRBV28 | CASSLSGGFSGNTIYF | TGTGCCAGCAGTTTATCAGGAGGGTTCTCTGGAAACACCATATATTTT
NA | NA | TRBJ2-1 | 12 | TRBV20-1 | CSARAGYNEQFF | TGCAGTGCTAGGGCAGGTTACAATGAGCAGTTCTTC
many | TRBD1 | TRBJ2-1 | 15 | TRBV6-5 | CASSYRVSGGNEQFF | TGTGCCAGCAGTTATAGGGTCTCAGGGGGCAATGAGCAGTTCTTC
NA | TRBD2 | TRBJ2-5 | 15 | TRBV5-1 | CASSLVGTSGETQYF | TGCGCCAGCAGCTTGGTTGGGACTAGCGGGGAGACCCAGTACTTC
NA | NA | TRBJ2-5 | 14 | TRBV3-1 | CASSQGRGRETQYF | TGTGCCAGCAGCCAAGGCCGGGGAAGAGAGACCCAGTACTTC
NA | TRBD2 | TRBJ2-1 | 17 | TRBV12-3/TRBV12-4 | CASSLAQWREEYNEQFF | TGTGCCAGCAGTTTAGCCCAGTGGCGGGAGGAGTACAATGAGCAGTTCTTC
NA | NA | TRBJ2-1 | 13 | TRBV28 | CASSARPYNEQFF | TGTGCCAGCAGCGCCCGACCCTACAATGAGCAGTTCTTC
NA | TRBD1 | TRBJ1-2 | 17 | TRBV12-3/TRBV12-4 | CASSLKFPSQGAKGYTF | TGTGCCAGCAGTTTAAAGTTCCCGTCACAGGGGGCTAAAGGCTACACCTTC
NA | NA | TRBJ2-5 | 14 | TRBV7-9 | CASSSWELQETQYF | TGTGCCAGCAGCTCCTGGGAGTTACAAGAGACCCAGTACTTC
few | NA | TRBJ2-7 | 16 | TRBV15 | CATSDGRTDYSYEQYF | TGTGCCACCAGCGACGGGCGGACGGACTACTCCTACGAGCAGTACTTC
NA | TRBD1 | TRBJ1-2 | 14 | TRBV5-1 | CASSFRQGNYGYTF | TGCGCCAGCAGCTTTCGACAGGGTAACTATGGCTACACCTTC
few | NA | TRBJ2-7 | 14 | TRBV7-8 | CASSDRDFSYEQYF | TGTGCCAGCAGTGACCGGGACTTCTCCTACGAGCAGTACTTC
few | TRBD1 | TRBJ2-7 | 14 | TRBV4-1 | CASSQDRGTYEQYF | TGCGCCAGCAGCCAGGACAGGGGAACCTACGAGCAGTACTTC
NA | TRBD1 | TRBJ2-2 | 14 | TRBV20-1 | CSVPTGSDTGELFF | TGCAGTGTTCCGACAGGGTCGGACACCGGGGAGCTGTTTTTT
few | TRBD1 | TRBJ2-7 | 15 | TRBV27 | CASSFNRQGAREQYF | TGTGCCAGCAGTTTCAATCGACAGGGGGCCCGAGAGCAGTACTTC
NA | TRBD2 | TRBJ2-7 | 15 | TRBV3-1 | CASSQASGNSYEQYF | TGTGCCAGCAGCCAAGCTAGCGGGAACTCCTACGAGCAGTACTTC
NA | NA | TRBJ2-5 | 15 | TRBV7-2 | CASSLFPGKVETQYF | TGTGCCAGCAGCTTATTTCCCGGGAAGGTGGAGACCCAGTACTTC
NA | TRBD1 | TRBJ1-1 | 13 | TRBV19 | CASQGASNTEAFF | TGTGCCAGCCAGGGGGCTTCGAACACTGAAGCTTTCTTT
few | NA | TRBJ2-7 | 14 | TRBV7-2 | CASSLVGSSYEQYF | TGTGCCAGCAGCTTAGTCGGCAGCTCCTACGAGCAGTACTTC
NA | NA | TRBJ2-2 | 17 | TRBV7-9 | CASSRLQYAERGGELFF | TGTGCCAGCAGCCGACTACAATACGCGGAGAGGGGCGGGGAGCTGTTTTTT
NA | NA | TRBJ2-1 | 15 | TRBV9 | CASSAGVGEANEQFF | TGTGCCAGCAGCGCCGGGGTAGGGGAAGCAAATGAGCAGTTCTTC
NA | NA | TRBJ2-7 | 14 | TRBV28 | CASSDRTLPNEQYF | TGTGCCAGCAGTGACCGGACCCTACCGAACGAGCAGTACTTC
few | NA | TRBJ2-1 | 14 | TRBV29-1 | CSVEGRDVMNEQFF | TGCAGCGTTGAAGGCAGGGATGTGATGAATGAGCAGTTCTTC
NA | NA | TRBJ2-4 | 18 | TRBV7-6 | CASSLAPPGSGAKNIQYF | TGTGCCAGCAGCTTAGCGCCCCCGGGGAGTGGGGCCAAAAACATTCAGTACTTC
NA | NA | TRBJ1-1 | 13 | TRBV7-8 | CASSSSANTEAFF | TGTGCCAGCAGCTCCTCAGCGAACACTGAAGCTTTCTTT
NA | NA | TRBJ2-1 | 13 | TRBV3-1 | CASSPSRSNEQFF | TGTGCCAGCAGCCCCTCACGGAGCAATGAGCAGTTCTTC
few | NA | TRBJ1-6 | 15 | TRBV27 | CASSSQGRLNSPLHF | TGTGCCAGCAGTTCCCAGGGGCGATTAAATTCACCCCTCCACTTT
few | NA | TRBJ1-4 | 12 | TRBV20-1 | CSAREWVGELFF | TGCAGTGCTAGAGAATGGGTGGGGGAACTGTTTTTT
NA | NA | TRBJ1-2 | 13 | TRBV27 | CASSFNDGDGYTF | TGTGCCAGCAGTTTTAACGACGGGGATGGCTACACCTTC
NA | NA | TRBJ2-4 | 13 | TRBV10-3 | CAISEASEDIQYF | TGTGCCATCAGTGAGGCTAGCGAGGACATTCAGTACTTC
NA | NA | TRBJ1-4 | 14 | TRBV20-1 | CSAMGGATNEKLFF | TGCAGTGCTATGGGCGGGGCGACTAATGAAAAACTGTTTTTT
few | NA | TRBJ2-7 | 14 | TRBV6-5 | CASSTSGSSYEQYF | TGTGCCAGCAGTACGTCAGGAAGCTCCTACGAGCAGTACTTC
few | NA | TRBJ1-2 | 15 | TRBV3-1 | CASSQDRRETYGYTF | TGTGCCAGCAGCCAAGATCGCAGAGAGACGTATGGCTACACCTTC
NA | TRBD2 | TRBJ2-1 | 15 | TRBV28 | CASSLRSSGADEQFF | TGTGCCAGCAGTCTCCGGTCTAGCGGAGCGGATGAGCAGTTCTTC
NA | TRBD2 | TRBJ2-5 | 14 | TRBV20-1 | CSARAGGVQETQYF | TGCAGTGCTAGAGCGGGGGGGGTACAAGAGACCCAGTACTTC
few | NA | TRBJ1-2 | 16 | TRBV7-8 | CASSLGHRADNYGYTF | TGTGCCAGCAGCTTAGGGCACAGGGCCGATAACTATGGCTACACCTTC
NA | NA | TRBJ2-3 | 16 | TRBV28 | CASSLKAAARVGTQYF | TGTGCCAGCAGTTTAAAGGCGGCGGCCCGAGTCGGTACGCAGTATTTT
NA | NA | TRBJ2-5 | 14 | TRBV5-5 | CASSLDGLRETQYF | TGTGCCAGCAGCTTGGACGGTTTGAGGGAGACCCAGTACTTC
NA | TRBD2 | TRBJ2-7 | 14 | TRBV3-1 | CASSPGLTSYEQYF | TGTGCCAGCAGCCCGGGACTAACAAGTTACGAGCAGTACTTC
few | TRBD1 | TRBJ1-1 | 15 | TRBV5-1 | CASSSARDRGTEAFF | TGCGCCAGCAGCTCCGCCCGGGACAGGGGCACTGAAGCTTTCTTT
NA | NA | TRBJ2-3 | 14 | TRBV5-1 | CASSLDGYADTQYF | TGCGCCAGCAGCTTGGACGGGTACGCAGATACGCAGTATTTT
NA | NA | TRBJ2-3 | 11 | TRBV12-3/TRBV12-4 | CAGSPADTQYF | TGTGCCGGCAGCCCTGCGGATACGCAGTATTTT
NA | NA | TRBJ1-2 | 14 | TRBV7-9 | CASRNYRANYGYTF | TGTGCCAGCAGGAATTACCGGGCTAACTATGGCTACACCTTC
NA | NA | TRBJ2-7 | 15 | TRBV29-1 | CSASNQGYGSYEQYF | TGCAGCGCCTCGAATCAGGGGTACGGCTCCTACGAGCAGTACTTC
NA | NA | TRBJ1-3 | 15 | TRBV28 | CASSSAGQYGNTIYF | TGTGCCAGCTCCTCCGCCGGACAGTACGGAAACACCATATATTTT
NA | NA | TRBJ2-7 | 15 | TRBV6-6 | CASSYSTQGSYEQYF | TGTGCCAGCAGTTACTCGACACAAGGCTCCTACGAGCAGTACTTC
NA | NA | TRBJ1-2 | 14 | TRBV5-1 | CASSLAEGRSGYTF | TGCGCCAGCAGCTTGGCGGAGGGAAGATCAGGCTACACCTTC
many | NA | TRBJ2-1 | 16 | TRBV4-3 | CASSQLMTVSYNEQFF | TGCGCCAGCAGCCAACTGATGACAGTCTCCTACAATGAGCAGTTCTTC
NA | NA | TRBJ2-5 | 13 | TRBV29-1 | CSAGPRVQETQYF | TGCAGCGCTGGCCCCCGGGTCCAAGAGACCCAGTACTTC
few | NA | TRBJ2-1 | 13 | TRBV2 | CASRRGTNNEQFF | TGTGCCAGCAGACGGGGGACAAACAATGAGCAGTTCTTC
NA | TRBD1 | TRBJ1-4 | 15 | TRBV6-1 | CASRKFRGANEKLFF | TGTGCCAGCCGTAAATTCAGGGGGGCTAATGAAAAACTGTTTTTT
NA | NA | TRBJ2-6 | 15 | TRBV4-1 | CAPGTVPSGANVLTF | TGCGCCCCCGGGACGGTTCCCTCTGGGGCCAACGTCCTGACTTTC
many | TRBD2 | TRBJ2-5 | 14 | TRBV20-1 | CSARASSGVETQYF | TGCAGTGCTAGAGCCTCTAGCGGGGTCGAGACCCAGTACTTC
NA | NA | TRBJ2-7 | 14 | TRBV7-9 | CASSTGRFGYEQYF | TGTGCCAGCAGCACCGGACGTTTTGGCTACGAGCAGTACTTC